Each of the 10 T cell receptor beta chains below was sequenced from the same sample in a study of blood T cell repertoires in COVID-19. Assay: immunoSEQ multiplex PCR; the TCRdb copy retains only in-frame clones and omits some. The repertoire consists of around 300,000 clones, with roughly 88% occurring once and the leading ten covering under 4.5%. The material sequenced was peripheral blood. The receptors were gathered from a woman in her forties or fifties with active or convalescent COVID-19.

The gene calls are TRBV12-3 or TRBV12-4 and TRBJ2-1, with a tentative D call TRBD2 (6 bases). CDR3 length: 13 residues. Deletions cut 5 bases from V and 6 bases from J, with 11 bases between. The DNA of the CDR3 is TGTGCCAGCAGTAGGCTAGCGAGCAATGAGCAGTTCTTC. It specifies CASSRLASNEQFF.

CDR3 loop: CASSGDRGAITEAFF. CDR3 nucleotide sequence: TGTGCCAGCTCCGGAGACAGGGGGGCCATCACTGAAGCTTTCTTT. The chain carries TRBV2 and TRBJ1-1; 9 nucleotides agree with TRBD1. V shed 8 bases and J 4 bases; nucleotides not matched to a gene: 11. CDR3 length equals 15 residues. Germline V gene sequence: CDR1 SNHLY, CDR2 FYNNEI.

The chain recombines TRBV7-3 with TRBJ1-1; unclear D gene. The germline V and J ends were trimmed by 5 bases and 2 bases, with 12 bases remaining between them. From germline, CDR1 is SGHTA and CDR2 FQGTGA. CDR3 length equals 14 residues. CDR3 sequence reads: CASSPSGGNTEAFF. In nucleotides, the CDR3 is TGTGCCAGCAGCCCCTCGGGTGGAAACACTGAAGCTTTCTTT.

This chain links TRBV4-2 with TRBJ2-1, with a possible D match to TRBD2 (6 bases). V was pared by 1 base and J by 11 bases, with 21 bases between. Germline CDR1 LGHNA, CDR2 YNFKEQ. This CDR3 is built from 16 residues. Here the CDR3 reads CASSQASGTGEMKQFF. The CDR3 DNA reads TGTGCCAGCAGCCAAGCCTCCGGGACTGGAGAAATGAAGCAGTTCTTC.

CDR3 coding DNA: TGTGCCAGCAGCTTCCCCCATTTAGGACAGGGGGCGGGTGGCTACACCTTC. Its protein product is CASSFPHLGQGAGGYTF. This chain connects TRBV7-9 to TRBJ1-2; 11 bases align to TRBD1. V gave up 3 bases and J gave up 7 bases; unmatched junction bases: 13. The CDR3 has 17 residues. From germline, CDR1 is SEHNR and CDR2 FQNEAQ (reference sequence).

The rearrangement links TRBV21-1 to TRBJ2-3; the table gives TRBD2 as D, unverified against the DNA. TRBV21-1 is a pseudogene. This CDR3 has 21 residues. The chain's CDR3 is CASSKGKGATGTSGSTDTQYF. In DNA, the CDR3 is TGTGCCAGCAGCAAAGGAAAAGGCGCTACCGGGACTAGCGGTAGCACAGATACGCAGTATTTT.

CDR3 DNA sequence: TGTGCCAGCAGCCAAGAGGGCGGGACAGGGGCGGACGAGCAGTACTTC. Protein: CASSQEGGTGADEQYF. The chain has TRBV4-2 and TRBJ2-7, with 10 bases lining up with TRBD1. V dropped 0 bases and J dropped 5; count of bases not matched to a gene: 7. The CDR3 consists of 16 residues. Germline-derived CDR1 and CDR2 are LGHNA and YNFKEQ.

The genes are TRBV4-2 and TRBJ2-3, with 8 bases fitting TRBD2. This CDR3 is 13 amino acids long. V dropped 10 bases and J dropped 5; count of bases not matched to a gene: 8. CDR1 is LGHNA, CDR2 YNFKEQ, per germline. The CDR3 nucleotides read TGTGCCATCTCAGCGGGAGTGGTAGATACGCAGTATTTT. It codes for CAISAGVVDTQYF.

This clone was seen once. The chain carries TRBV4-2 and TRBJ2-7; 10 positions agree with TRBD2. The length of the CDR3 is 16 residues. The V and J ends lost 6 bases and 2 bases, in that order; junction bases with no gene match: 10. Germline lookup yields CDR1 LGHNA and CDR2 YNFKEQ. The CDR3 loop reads CASSFGLAASTYEQYF. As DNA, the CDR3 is TGTGCCAGCAGTTTCGGACTAGCGGCATCAACCTACGAGCAGTACTTC.

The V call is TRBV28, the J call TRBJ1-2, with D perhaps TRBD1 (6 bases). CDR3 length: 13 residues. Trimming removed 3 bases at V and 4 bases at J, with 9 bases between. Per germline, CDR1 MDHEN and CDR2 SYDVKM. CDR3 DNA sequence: TGTGCCAGCAGTTTCGGACAGAGCTATGGCTACACCTTC. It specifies CASSFGQSYGYTF.